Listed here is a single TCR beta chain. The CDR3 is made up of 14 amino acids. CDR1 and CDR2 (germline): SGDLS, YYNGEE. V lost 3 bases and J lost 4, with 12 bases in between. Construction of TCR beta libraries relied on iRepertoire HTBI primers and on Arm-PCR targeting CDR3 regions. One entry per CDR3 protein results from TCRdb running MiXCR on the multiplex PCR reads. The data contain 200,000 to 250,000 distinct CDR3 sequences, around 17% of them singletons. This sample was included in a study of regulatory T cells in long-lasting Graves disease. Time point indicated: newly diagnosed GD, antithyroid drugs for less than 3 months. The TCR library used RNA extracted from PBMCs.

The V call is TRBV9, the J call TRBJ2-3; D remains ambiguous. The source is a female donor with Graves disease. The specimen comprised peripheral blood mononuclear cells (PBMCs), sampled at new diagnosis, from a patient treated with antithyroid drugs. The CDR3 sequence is CASSADLRSDTQYF. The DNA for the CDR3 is TGTGCCAGCAGCGCCGACCTTAGGTCAGATACGCAGTATTTT.